These 7 T cell receptor beta chains were all obtained from the same sample, sequenced in a study of blood T cell repertoires in COVID-19 (dated by TCRdb to the early 2020s). Library creation used the immunoSEQ multiplex PCR assay. Entries here come from immuneACCESS through TCRdb and include only in-frame sequences with V and J called. Some clones fail to appear in such tables; in the studies checked, an unresolved V gene covers under half of the shortfall, and the cause of the remainder is unknown. A total of approximately 170,000 clones appear in this sample, 65% to 85% of them only once. Clones ranked in the top ten supply about 2.6% of the sample. Source material: peripheral blood. The receptors derive from a human donor with acute or convalescent COVID-19. The donor label of this sample is uncertain.

The rearrangement links TRBV2 to TRBJ1-3, with 9 nucleotides matching TRBD1. CDR1 SNHLY and CDR2 FYNNEI come from the germline V gene. V was clipped by 6 bases and J by 1 base; unmatched bases: 1. The CDR3 contains 14 residues. CDR3 coding DNA: TGTGCCAGCAGGGACAGGGGATCTGGAAACACCATATATTTT. As protein: CASRDRGSGNTIYF.

The gene calls are TRBV28 and TRBJ2-5; 9 positions agree with TRBD1. V gave up 6 bases and J gave up 0 bases; unmatched junction bases: 8. The CDR3 spans 16 residues. CDR1 and CDR2 (germline): MDHEN, SYDVKM. CDR3: CASRRTGATYQETQYF. The DNA of the CDR3 is TGTGCCAGCAGACGGACAGGGGCTACGTACCAAGAGACCCAGTACTTC.

CDR3 sequence reads: CASSYSASLVDTQYF. CDR3 DNA: TGTGCCAGCAGCTATAGCGCCTCGCTCGTGGATACGCAGTATTTT. The chain joins TRBV9 to TRBJ2-3, with D possibly matching TRBD2 (5 bases). The V end was cut by 4 bases, the J end by 6 bases, with 18 bases between. The CDR3 spans 15 residues. Per the germline V gene, CDR1 is SGDLS and CDR2 is YYNGEE.

There are many counts of this clone. The genes are TRBV21-1 and TRBJ1-2; the table's D call TRBD1 went unverified against the DNA. TRBV21-1 has pseudogene status. The CDR3 runs to 15 residues. CDR3 in amino acids: CASRLRQGDSPGYTF. The CDR3 nucleotides are TGTGCCAGCAGACTAAGACAGGGCGACTCTCCCGGCTACACCTTC.

The chain is built from TRBV20-1 and TRBJ1-1; D is uncertain. This CDR3 has 11 residues. V was clipped by 1 base and J by 7 bases, with 7 bases between them. Germline V gene lookup returns CDR1 DFQATT and CDR2 SNEGSKA (reference sequence). CDR3 nucleotide sequence: TGCAGTGCTAGAGGTCTCCTTGAAGCTTTCTTT. It codes for CSARGLLEAFF.

The rearrangement uses TRBV9 and TRBJ1-5; D remains unclear. Germline loops: CDR1 SGDLS, CDR2 YYNGEE. Trimming took off 0 bases at V and 0 bases at J, with 7 bases between the two ends. CDR3 length equals 15 residues. As DNA, the CDR3 is TGTGCCAGCAGCGTAGGAAGCTATAGCAATCAGCCCCAGCATTTT. Protein: CASSVGSYSNQPQHF. Using reference TRBV9 and TRBJ1-5 for the parts outside the CDR3, the full variable domain is DSGVTQTPKHLITATGQRVTLRCSPRSGDLSVYWYQQSLDQGLQFLIQYYNGEERAKGNILERFSAQQFPDLHSELNLSSLELGDSALYFCASSVGSYSNQPQHFGDGTRLSIL.

The chain employs TRBV19 and TRBJ1-5; 7 bases agree with TRBD1. The CDR3 contains 14 residues. CDR1 and CDR2 (germline): LNHDA, SQIVND (reference sequence). Trimming removed 5 bases from V and 5 bases from J; junction bases left unmatched: 6. CDR3 bases: TGTGCCAGTAGTGCACCGGGACAGTATCAGCCCCAGCATTTT. Encoded protein: CASSAPGQYQPQHF.